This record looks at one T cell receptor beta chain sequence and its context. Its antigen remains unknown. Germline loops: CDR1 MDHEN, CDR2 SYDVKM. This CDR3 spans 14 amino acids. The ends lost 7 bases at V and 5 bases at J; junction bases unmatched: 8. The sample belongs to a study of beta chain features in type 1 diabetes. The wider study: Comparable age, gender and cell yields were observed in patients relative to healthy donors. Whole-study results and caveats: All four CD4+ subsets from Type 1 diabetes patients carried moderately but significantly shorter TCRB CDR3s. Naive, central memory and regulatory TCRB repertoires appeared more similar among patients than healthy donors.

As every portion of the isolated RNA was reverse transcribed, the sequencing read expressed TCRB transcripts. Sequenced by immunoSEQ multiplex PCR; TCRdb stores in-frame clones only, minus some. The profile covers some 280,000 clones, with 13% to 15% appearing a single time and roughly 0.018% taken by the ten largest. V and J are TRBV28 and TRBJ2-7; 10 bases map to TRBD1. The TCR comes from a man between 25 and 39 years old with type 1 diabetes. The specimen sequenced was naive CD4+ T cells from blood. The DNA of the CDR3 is TGTGCCAGCAATCTATCCGGGACAGGGGACGAGCAGTACTTC. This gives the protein CASNLSGTGDEQYF.